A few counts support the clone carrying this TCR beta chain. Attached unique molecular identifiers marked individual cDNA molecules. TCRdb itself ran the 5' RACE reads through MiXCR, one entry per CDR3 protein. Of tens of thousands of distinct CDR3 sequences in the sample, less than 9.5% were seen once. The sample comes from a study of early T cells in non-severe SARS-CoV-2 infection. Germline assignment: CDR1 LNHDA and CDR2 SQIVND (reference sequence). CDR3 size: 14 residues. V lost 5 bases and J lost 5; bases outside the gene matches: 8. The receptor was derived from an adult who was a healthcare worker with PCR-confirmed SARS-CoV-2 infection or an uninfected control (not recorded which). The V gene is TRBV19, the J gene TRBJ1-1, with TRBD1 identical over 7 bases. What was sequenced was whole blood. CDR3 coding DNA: TGTGCCAGTAGTTTCCGGACAGGAGGGACTGAAGCTTTCTTT. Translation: CASSFRTGGTEAFF.